The clone carrying this TCR beta chain appeared a few times. This record belongs to a study of cytomegalovirus exposure and HLA in healthy donors. CDR1 and CDR2 from the germline V gene are MNHEY and SVGAGI. V gave up 4 bases and J gave up 6 bases; unmatched junction bases: 12. The CDR3 is 16 amino acids. PCR was performed using 60 Vbeta and 13 Jbeta primers. Using immunoSEQ multiplex PCR, the repertoire was profiled, and TCRdb retains in-frame clones only, with some absent. The sample records under 200,000 clones, around 74% being singletons. This chain connects TRBV6-5 to TRBJ2-7; 10 positions match TRBD1. The clonotype originates from a man aged 18 to 29 in good health and CMV-seronegative. The sequencing input was PBMCs. The chain's CDR3 is CASSSEGQGRAGEQYF. The DNA for the CDR3 is TGTGCCAGCAGTTCAGAGGGACAGGGGCGGGCAGGCGAGCAGTACTTC.